Listed here are 31 T cell receptor beta chains from one sample, sequenced in a study of blood T cell repertoires in COVID-19. This table comes from immunoSEQ multiplex PCR, and its TCRdb copy is limited to in-frame clones, with some not included. The repertoire holds roughly 250,000 clones, with 84% as singletons. The specimen was peripheral blood. The receptors shown here come from a man aged 45-60 years with acute or convalescent COVID-19.

The V gene is TRBV11-2, the J gene TRBJ2-1, with D tentatively TRBD1 (6 bases). The CDR3 is 17 residues long. Trimming removed 5 bases from V and 4 bases from J, with 21 bases in between. Germline V gene data show CDR1 as SGHAT and CDR2 as FQNNGV. CDR3 sequence (DNA): TGTGCCAGCAGCCCTCATCCCTTGAGGGGGTTATACAATGAGCAGTTCTTC. It codes for CASSPHPLRGLYNEQFF. The complete variable domain, with remaining parts taken from reference TRBV11-2 and TRBJ2-1, reads EAGVAQSPRYKIIEKRQSVAFWCNPISGHATLYWYQQILGQGPKLLIQFQNNGVVDDSQLPKDRFSAERLKGVDSTLKIQPAKLEDSAVYLCASSPHPLRGLYNEQFFGPGTRLTVL.

The chain links TRBV4-2 to TRBJ1-6; 9 bases map to TRBD1. Germline CDR1 and CDR2: LGHNA and YNFKEQ. This CDR3 is 21 amino acids long. V dropped 0 bases and J dropped 1; count of bases not matched to a gene: 13. The CDR3 DNA reads TGTGCCAGCAGCCAAGAGCAAAGGGCGGGGACAGGGAGTTCCTATAATTCACCCCTCCACTTT. Its translation: CASSQEQRAGTGSSYNSPLHF.

This chain connects TRBV15 to TRBJ2-2; perhaps TRBD2 as D (5 bases). The germline V gene encodes CDR1 LNHNV and CDR2 YYDKDF (reference sequence). V was trimmed by 1 base and J by 6 bases, leaving 15 bases between them. The CDR3 extends over 16 amino acids. CDR3 sequence reads: CATSRGRLATSGELFF. CDR3 bases: TGTGCCACCAGCAGAGGTCGGTTAGCGACCTCCGGGGAGCTGTTTTTT.

The rearrangement uses TRBV4-1 and TRBJ1-5; D is undetermined. Germline assignment: CDR1 MGHRA and CDR2 YSYEKL. There are 14 residues in the CDR3. Trimming shortened V by 0 bases and J by 5 bases, and 8 bases separated the two germline ends. The CDR3 sequence: CASSQERADQPQHF. CDR3 coding DNA: TGCGCCAGCAGCCAAGAGAGGGCGGATCAGCCCCAGCATTTT.

The chain carries TRBV27 and TRBJ2-7, with TRBD2 as a possible D gene (5 bases). Trimming took 4 bases from V and 1 from J, leaving 14 bases between them. There are 15 residues in the CDR3. Germline lookup yields CDR1 MNHEY and CDR2 SMNVEV (reference sequence). CDR3 coding DNA: TGTGCCAGCAGTTCCTGGGGTCCGGGGTCCTACGAGCAGTACTTC. It codes for CASSSWGPGSYEQYF.

The chain uses TRBV5-1 and TRBJ2-5, with 8 bases lining up with TRBD1. The V and J ends lost 1 base and 5 bases, in that order; junction bases with no gene match: 7. The CDR3 covers 15 residues. CDR1 SGHRS and CDR2 YFSETQ come from the germline V gene. As DNA, the CDR3 is TGCGCCAGCAGCTTGAACAGGGGGTCGCAGGAGACCCAGTACTTC. It encodes CASSLNRGSQETQYF. The variable domain in full, with the rest retrieved from reference TRBV5-1 and TRBJ2-5, is KAGVTQTPRYLIKTRGQQVTLSCSPISGHRSVSWYQQTPGQGLQFLFEYFSETQRNKGNFPGRFSGRQFSNSRSEMNVSTLELGDSALYLCASSLNRGSQETQYFGPGTRLLVL.

A remark on this clone: Other nucleotide sequences from this sample produce the same CDR3. The chain has TRBV28 and TRBJ1-2, with unresolved D. CDR1 and CDR2 (germline): MDHEN, SYDVKM. V gave up 2 bases and J gave up 4 bases, with 5 bases separating them. The CDR3 is made up of 12 amino acids. CDR3 coding DNA: TGTGCCAGCAGTTTACCAGGCTATGGCTACACCTTC. As protein: CASSLPGYGYTF.

The table lists this clone with a count of one. The genes are TRBV19 and TRBJ1-2, with no clear D. Trimming took 1 base from V and 6 from J, leaving 6 bases between them. The CDR3 contains 12 residues. The germline V gene has CDR1 LNHDA and CDR2 SQIVND (reference sequence). The CDR3 reads CASSIAGDGYTF. DNA of the CDR3: TGTGCCAGTAGTATAGCGGGTGATGGCTACACCTTC.

This clone was observed a handful of times. The chain couples TRBV5-4 to TRBJ1-1; D call uncertain. Per the germline V gene, CDR1 is SGHNT and CDR2 is YYREEE (reference sequence). Trimming took off 3 bases at V and 1 base at J, with 10 bases between the two ends. CDR3 size: 14 residues. CDR3 sequence (DNA): TGTGCCAGCAGCTCGCAGCAGGAGAACACTGAAGCTTTCTTT. Translation gives CASSSQQENTEAFF.

As for this clone: With a much larger clone just one base away, this may be a read error. The chain couples TRBV7-6 to TRBJ1-1; no definite D call. Looked up from germline, CDR1 is SGHVS and CDR2 is FNYEAQ. This CDR3 is 13 amino acids long. V lost 1 base to trimming and J lost 1 base, with 4 bases between them. For the CDR3, the DNA is TGTGCCAGCAGCTTAGGACAGAACACTGAAGCTTTCTTT. It translates to CASSLGQNTEAFF.

This rearrangement joins TRBV6-5 to TRBJ2-3, with TRBD2 as a possible D gene (7 bases). Looked up from germline, CDR1 is MNHEY and CDR2 is SVGAGI. The ends were cut back, 10 bases at V and 0 bases at J, with 17 bases in the middle. The CDR3 loop spans 15 amino acids. This CDR3 reads CAIGGLAGSTDTQYF. The CDR3 bases are TGTGCCATCGGGGGGCTGGCAGGGAGCACAGATACGCAGTATTTT.

The chain employs TRBV4-1 and TRBJ2-3, with D tentatively TRBD2 (6 bases). With 4 bases removed from V and 0 bases from J, the gap between germline ends came to 20 bases. CDR3 length: 18 residues. CDR1 is MGHRA and CDR2 is YSYEKL in the germline V gene. CDR3 nucleotide sequence: TGCGCCAGCAGCCCTCGTGGGTTTAGCGGAAGGAGCACAGATACGCAGTATTTT. Amino acid sequence: CASSPRGFSGRSTDTQYF.

V is TRBV5-1 and J is TRBJ1-2, with 10 bases identical to TRBD1. CDR1 and CDR2 (germline): SGHRS, YFSETQ. J lost 2 bases, V lost 2 bases, and 9 bases had no gene match. The CDR3 runs to 17 residues. CDR3 sequence: CASSFRPRTGGNYGYTF. In nucleotides, the CDR3 is TGCGCCAGCAGCTTCCGCCCGAGGACAGGGGGGAACTATGGCTACACCTTC.

The CDR3 region has the DNA TGTGCCACCATGGCATCAGATACGCAGTATTTT. Its protein is CATMASDTQYF. The V and J genes are TRBV10-3 and TRBJ2-3, with D unclear. The germline V gene has CDR1 ENHRY and CDR2 SYGVKD. Trimming pared 10 bases from V and 4 bases from J, leaving 9 bases between. CDR3 size: 11 residues.

The V call is TRBV11-3, the J call TRBJ2-7; D is perhaps TRBD2 (6 bases). Trimming shortened V by 2 bases and J by 0 bases, and 17 bases separated the two germline ends. The germline V gene encodes CDR1 SGHNT and CDR2 YENEEA. The CDR3 is 17 amino acids. CDR3 nucleotides: TGTGCCAGCAGCTTAAGGAGGGTCGGGAACCCCTCCTACGAGCAGTACTTC. Translation gives CASSLRRVGNPSYEQYF.

This sequence joins TRBV19 and TRBJ2-2; 10 bases match TRBD2. V lost 7 bases and J lost 6; bases outside the gene matches: 11. The germline V gene encodes CDR1 LNHDA and CDR2 SQIVND (reference sequence). The CDR3 is 16 amino acids. As DNA, the CDR3 is TGTGCCAGTACCTCGAGCGGGGGGGCCTTGGCCGGGGAGCTGTTTTTT. Translating it yields CASTSSGGALAGELFF.

V and J are TRBV19 and TRBJ1-1; D remains unclear. Germline assignment: CDR1 LNHDA and CDR2 SQIVND (reference sequence). Trimming took 4 bases from V and 3 from J, leaving 18 bases between them. There are 16 residues in the CDR3. CDR3 amino acids: CASSTPRGGPDTEAFF. Here the CDR3 DNA reads TGTGCCAGTAGTACCCCTCGGGGAGGACCGGACACTGAAGCTTTCTTT.

The gene calls are TRBV10-3 and TRBJ2-7, with 12 nucleotides matching TRBD1. Germline CDR1 ENHRY, CDR2 SYGVKD. The V gene end was trimmed by 8 bases and the J gene end by 7 bases; junction bases not matched to a gene: 9. The CDR3 covers 14 residues. As DNA, the CDR3 is TGTGCCATCCACCCCGGGACAGGGGGCAGTGAGCAGTACTTC. Its protein product is CAIHPGTGGSEQYF.

This rearrangement joins TRBV18 to TRBJ2-7; no clear D gene. The CDR3 extends over 14 amino acids. Germline V gene sequence: CDR1 KGHSH, CDR2 LQKENI. With 0 bases removed from V and 3 bases from J, the gap between germline ends came to 9 bases. CDR3 loop: CASSPPLANYEQYF. The CDR3, as DNA: TGTGCCAGCTCACCACCTTTGGCAAACTACGAGCAGTACTTC. Based on the CDR3 plus reference TRBV18 and TRBJ2-7, the full variable domain is NAGVMQNPRHLVRRRGQEARLRCSPMKGHSHVYWYRQLPEEGLKFMVYLQKENIIDESGMPKERFSAEFPKEGPSILRIQQVVRGDSAAYFCASSPPLANYEQYFGPGTRLTVT.

The V gene is TRBV30, the J gene TRBJ2-2, with 7 nucleotides matching TRBD1. There are 15 residues in the CDR3. V lost 0 bases, J lost 6 bases, and 7 bases stayed unmatched. Per the germline V gene, CDR1 is GTSNPN and CDR2 is SVGIG (reference sequence). CDR3 amino acids: CAWSVGDRESGELFF. CDR3 in DNA: TGTGCCTGGAGTGTGGGAGACAGGGAGTCCGGGGAGCTGTTTTTT.

The chain joins TRBV9 to TRBJ1-3; 9 nucleotides match TRBD1. This CDR3 has 16 residues. V shed 6 bases and J 2 bases; nucleotides not matched to a gene: 9. Germline CDR1 is SGDLS and CDR2 is YYNGEE. As DNA, the CDR3 is TGTGCCAGCACCCCGGGACAGGGCGTGCCTGGAAACACCATATATTTT. Translation: CASTPGQGVPGNTIYF.

The genes are TRBV16 and TRBJ2-7; 10 bases agree with TRBD2. J was trimmed by 5 bases and V by 2 bases; bases with no gene match: 18. Germline CDR1 reads KGHSY; CDR2 reads FQNENV. This CDR3 spans 19 amino acids. The CDR3 here is CASSQKDRTWTSGRDEQYF. DNA for the CDR3: TGTGCCAGCAGCCAAAAAGACAGGACCTGGACTAGCGGAAGGGACGAGCAGTACTTC.

The chain is built from TRBV18 and TRBJ2-7; 8 bases match TRBD1. This CDR3 comprises 22 residues. V trimming: 5 bases; J trimming: 5 bases; junction bases outside the gene matches: 32. Per the germline V gene, CDR1 is KGHSH and CDR2 is LQKENI. The CDR3 DNA reads as TGTGCCAGCTCATCCGACGCGACCGCCACCGGGACAGGCGCCAATCCAAGCGACGAGCAGTACTTC. As protein: CASSSDATATGTGANPSDEQYF.

This clone was seen a single time. The chain has TRBV24-1 and TRBJ1-5; D ambiguous. CDR3 size: 13 residues. Germline values: CDR1 KGHDR, CDR2 SFDVKD. The V gene lost 2 bases and the J gene lost 4 bases, with 5 bases spanning the gap. In DNA form, the CDR3 reads TGTGCCACCAGTGATTCGGGGAATCAGCCCCAGCATTTT. It specifies CATSDSGNQPQHF.

J is TRBJ1-2 and V is TRBV9; possibly TRBD1 for D (6 bases). V lost 4 bases and J 1 base, leaving 14 bases between the germline ends. Looked up from germline, CDR1 is SGDLS and CDR2 is YYNGEE. CDR3 length: 15 amino acids. CDR3 sequence (DNA): TGTGCCAGCAGCCCTCGGCAGGGGCGTAACTATGGCTACACCTTC. This gives the protein CASSPRQGRNYGYTF.

V and J are TRBV5-4 and TRBJ1-2; TRBD1 might be the D (6 bases). V was trimmed by 2 bases and J by 4 bases, leaving 15 bases between them. The CDR3 is made up of 15 amino acids. The germline gives CDR1 SGHNT, CDR2 YYREEE (reference sequence). The chain's CDR3 is CASSFSRGRGYGYTF. CDR3 in DNA: TGTGCCAGCAGCTTCAGCAGGGGACGGGGCTATGGCTACACCTTC.

J is TRBJ2-7 and V is TRBV2, with D perhaps matching TRBD2 (6 bases). The germline gives CDR1 SNHLY, CDR2 FYNNEI. V lost 6 bases to trimming and J lost 0 bases, with 12 bases between them. This CDR3 is built from 14 residues. CDR3 coding DNA: TGTGCCAGCAGCCGGGACTTCAGCTCCTACGAGCAGTACTTC. Translated, it gives CASSRDFSSYEQYF.

CDR3 bases: TGTGCCAGCAGCGTAGCACAGGTAGATCTTTCGAACACTGAAGCTTTCTTT. As protein: CASSVAQVDLSNTEAFF. The rearrangement links TRBV9 to TRBJ1-1; D perhaps matches TRBD1 (5 bases). The CDR3 contains 17 residues. Trimming left V 0 bases short and J 1 base short, with 16 bases between. In germline, CDR1 is SGDLS, CDR2 YYNGEE.

The rearrangement joins TRBV6-5 to TRBJ1-6; D may be TRBD1 (6 bases). In germline, CDR1 is MNHEY, CDR2 SVGAGI. The V and J ends lost 5 bases and 8 bases respectively, with 13 bases between them. The CDR3 runs to 14 residues. CDR3 sequence: CASSLTGWDSPLHF. CDR3 DNA: TGTGCCAGCAGTCTGACAGGTTGGGATTCACCCCTCCACTTT.

The gene calls are TRBV30 and TRBJ2-7, with a possible D match to TRBD1 (7 bases). The CDR3 is made up of 14 amino acids. The germline V gene encodes CDR1 GTSNPN and CDR2 SVGIG (reference sequence). Trimming cost V 5 bases and J 7 bases, with 21 bases left between them. As DNA, the CDR3 is TGTGCCTGGGACCTTTTAGGGGGCGCGGGGGAGCAGTACTTC. Encoded protein: CAWDLLGGAGEQYF.

The chain recombines TRBV6-5 with TRBJ2-1; D is unresolved. Trimming took off 0 bases at V and 3 bases at J, with 12 bases between the two ends. The CDR3 length is 16 residues. Germline V gene data show CDR1 as MNHEY and CDR2 as SVGAGI. CDR3 in DNA: TGTGCCAGCAGTTACTCGTATGTGCGGAGCTACAATGAGCAGTTCTTC. Translating it yields CASSYSYVRSYNEQFF.